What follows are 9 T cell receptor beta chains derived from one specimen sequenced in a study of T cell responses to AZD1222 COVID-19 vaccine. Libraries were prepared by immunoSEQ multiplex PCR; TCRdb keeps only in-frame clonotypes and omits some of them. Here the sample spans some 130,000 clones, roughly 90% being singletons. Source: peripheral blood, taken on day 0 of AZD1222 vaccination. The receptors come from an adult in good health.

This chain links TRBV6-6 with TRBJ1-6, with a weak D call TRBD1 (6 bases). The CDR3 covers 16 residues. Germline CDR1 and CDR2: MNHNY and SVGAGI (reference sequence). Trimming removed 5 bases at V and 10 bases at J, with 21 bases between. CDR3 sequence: CASSRQAGGATSPLHF. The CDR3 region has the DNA TGTGCCAGCAGTCGACAGGCGGGAGGAGCAACATCACCCCTCCACTTT.

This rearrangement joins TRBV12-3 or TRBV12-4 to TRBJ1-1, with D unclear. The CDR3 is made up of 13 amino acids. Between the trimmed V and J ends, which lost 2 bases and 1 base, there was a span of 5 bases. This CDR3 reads CASSLIKNTEAFF. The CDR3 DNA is TGTGCCAGCAGTTTAATAAAGAACACTGAAGCTTTCTTT.

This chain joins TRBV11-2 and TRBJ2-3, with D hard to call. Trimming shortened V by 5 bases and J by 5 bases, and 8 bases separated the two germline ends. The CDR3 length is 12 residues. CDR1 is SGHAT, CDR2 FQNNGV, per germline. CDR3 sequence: CASSPYIDTQYF. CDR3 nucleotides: TGTGCCAGCAGCCCTTATATAGATACGCAGTATTTT.

The CDR3 sequence: CASSLGPYHPRGGEETQYF. The CDR3 coding sequence is TGTGCCAGCAGCTTAGGCCCTTATCATCCAAGGGGGGGCGAGGAGACCCAGTACTTC. The chain joins TRBV7-9 to TRBJ2-5, with D perhaps matching TRBD2 (7 bases). This CDR3 has 19 residues. In germline, CDR1 is SEHNR, CDR2 FQNEAQ (reference sequence). V lost 1 base to trimming and J lost 5 bases, with 26 bases between them.

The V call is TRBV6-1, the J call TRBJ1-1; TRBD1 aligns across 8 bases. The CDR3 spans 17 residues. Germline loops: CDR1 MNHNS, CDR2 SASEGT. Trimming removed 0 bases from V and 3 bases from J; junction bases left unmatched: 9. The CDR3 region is CASSEADRGEFYTEAFF. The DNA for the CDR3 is TGTGCCAGCAGTGAAGCCGACAGGGGAGAGTTTTACACTGAAGCTTTCTTT.

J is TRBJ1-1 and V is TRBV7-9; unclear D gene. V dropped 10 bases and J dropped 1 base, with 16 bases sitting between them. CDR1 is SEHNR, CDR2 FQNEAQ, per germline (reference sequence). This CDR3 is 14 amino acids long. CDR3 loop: CATQSIEANTEAFF. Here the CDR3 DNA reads TGTGCCACCCAAAGCATAGAGGCGAACACTGAAGCTTTCTTT.

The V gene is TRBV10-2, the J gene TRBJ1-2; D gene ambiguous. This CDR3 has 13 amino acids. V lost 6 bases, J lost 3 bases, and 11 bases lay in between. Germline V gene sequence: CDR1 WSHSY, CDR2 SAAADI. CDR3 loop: CASRTDTYYGYTF. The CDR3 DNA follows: TGCGCCAGCAGAACTGACACCTACTATGGCTACACCTTC.

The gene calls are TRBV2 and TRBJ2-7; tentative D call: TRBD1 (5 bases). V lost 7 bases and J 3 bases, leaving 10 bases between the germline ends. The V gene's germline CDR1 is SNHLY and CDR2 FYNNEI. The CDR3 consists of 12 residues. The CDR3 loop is CASKGRDYEQYF. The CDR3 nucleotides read TGTGCCAGCAAGGGGCGAGACTACGAGCAGTACTTC.

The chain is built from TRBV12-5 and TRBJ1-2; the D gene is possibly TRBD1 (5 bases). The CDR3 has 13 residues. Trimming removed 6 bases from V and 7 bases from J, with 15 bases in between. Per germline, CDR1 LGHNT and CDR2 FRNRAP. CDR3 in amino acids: CASGQRTRGGYTF. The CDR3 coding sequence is TGTGCTAGTGGACAAAGGACGAGGGGTGGCTACACCTTC.